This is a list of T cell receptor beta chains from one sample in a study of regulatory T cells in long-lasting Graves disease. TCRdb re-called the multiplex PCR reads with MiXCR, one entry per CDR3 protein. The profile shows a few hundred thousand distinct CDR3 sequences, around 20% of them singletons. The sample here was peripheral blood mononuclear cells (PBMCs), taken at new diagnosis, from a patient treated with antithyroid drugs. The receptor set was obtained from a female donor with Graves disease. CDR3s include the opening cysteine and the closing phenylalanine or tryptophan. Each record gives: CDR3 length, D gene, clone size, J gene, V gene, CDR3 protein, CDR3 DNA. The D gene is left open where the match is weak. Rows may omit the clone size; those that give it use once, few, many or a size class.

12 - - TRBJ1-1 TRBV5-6 CASSLGEVEAFF TGTGCCAGCAGCTTAGGGGAGGTTGAAGCTTTCTTT
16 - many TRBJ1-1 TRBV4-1 CASSQDRRGMSTEAFF TGCGCCAGCAGCCAAGATCGTAGGGGCATGAGCACTGAAGCTTTCTTT
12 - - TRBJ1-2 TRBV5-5 CASSPRLYGYTF TGTGCCAGCAGCCCTCGGCTCTATGGCTACACCTTC
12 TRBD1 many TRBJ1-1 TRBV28 CASSSGGTEAFF TGTGCCAGCAGTTCAGGGGGCACTGAAGCTTTCTTT
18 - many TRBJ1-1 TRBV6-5 CASSSFRDPRIMNTEAFF TGTGCCAGCAGTTCCTTCCGGGATCCTAGAATCATGAACACTGAAGCTTTCTTT
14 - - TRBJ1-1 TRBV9 CASSVEDIHTEAFF TGTGCCAGCAGCGTAGAAGACATCCACACTGAAGCTTTCTTT
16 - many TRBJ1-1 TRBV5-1 CASSLGWGRENTEAFF TGCGCCAGCAGCTTGGGTTGGGGGCGCGAAAACACTGAAGCTTTCTTT
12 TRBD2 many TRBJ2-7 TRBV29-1 CSVGLAHYEQYF TGCAGCGTTGGACTAGCTCATTACGAGCAGTACTTC
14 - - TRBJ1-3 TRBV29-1 CSVRTVSSGNTIYF TGCAGCGTTCGGACGGTATCCTCTGGAAACACCATATATTTT
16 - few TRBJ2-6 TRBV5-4 CASSQGGGNGANVLTF TGTGCCAGCAGCCAAGGTGGAGGGAATGGGGCCAACGTCCTGACTTTC
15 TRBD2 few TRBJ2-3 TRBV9 CASSATSGYTDTQYF TGTGCCAGCAGCGCGACTAGCGGGTACACAGATACGCAGTATTTT
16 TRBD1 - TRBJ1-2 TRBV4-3 CASSQDGDRANYGYTF TGCGCCAGCAGCCAAGATGGGGACAGAGCTAACTATGGCTACACCTTC
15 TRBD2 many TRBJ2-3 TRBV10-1 CASSRSGVNTDTQYF TGCGCCAGCAGTAGGAGCGGGGTCAACACAGATACGCAGTATTTT
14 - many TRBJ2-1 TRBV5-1 CASSQAGEGNEQFF TGCGCCAGCAGTCAAGCAGGGGAGGGCAATGAGCAGTTCTTC
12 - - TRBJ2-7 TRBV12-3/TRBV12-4 CASSLTQYEQYF TGTGCCAGCAGTCTGACACAATACGAGCAGTACTTC
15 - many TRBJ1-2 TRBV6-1 CASMGQSRVNYGYTF TGTGCCAGCATGGGACAATCGCGGGTGAACTATGGCTACACCTTC
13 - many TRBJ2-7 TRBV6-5 CASSYRSQVEQYF TGTGCCAGCAGTTATAGGTCTCAGGTCGAGCAGTACTTC
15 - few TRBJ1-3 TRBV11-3 CASSSGPTSGNTIYF TGTGCCAGCAGCTCAGGGCCGACCTCTGGAAACACCATATATTTT
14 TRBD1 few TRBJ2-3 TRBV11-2 CASSLQGAEDTQYF TGTGCCAGCAGCTTACAGGGGGCGGAAGATACGCAGTATTTT
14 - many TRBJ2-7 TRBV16 CASSPVGNSYEQYF TGTGCCAGCAGCCCAGTCGGGAACTCCTACGAGCAGTACTTC
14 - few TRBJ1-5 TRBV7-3 CASSLQGGDQPQHF TGTGCCAGCAGCTTACAGGGAGGCGATCAGCCCCAGCATTTT
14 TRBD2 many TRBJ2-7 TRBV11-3 CASSRTSGSYEQYF TGTGCCAGCAGCCGGACTAGCGGGAGTTACGAGCAGTACTTC
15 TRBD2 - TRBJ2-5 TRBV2 CASSANFDGGETQYF TGTGCCAGCAGTGCCAACTTCGACGGGGGGGAGACCCAGTACTTC
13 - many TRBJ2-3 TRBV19 CASSTSVGDTQYF TGTGCCAGTAGTACTAGCGTCGGAGATACGCAGTATTTT
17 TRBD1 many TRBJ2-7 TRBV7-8 CASSLVGTGTLSSEQYF TGTGCCAGCAGCTTAGTCGGGACAGGGACACTTAGTTCCGAGCAGTACTTC
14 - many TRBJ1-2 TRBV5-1 CASSEEARPYGYTF TGCGCCAGCAGCGAGGAGGCCCGGCCATATGGCTACACCTTC